The next 5 T cell receptor beta chains were all read from a single sample in a study of T cells in Graves' hyperthyroidism and ophthalmopathy. Amplified TCR beta CDR3 regions came from RNA transcripts. With the HTBI primer set, the TCR CDR3 went through a first round of RT-PCR. TCRdb re-called the multiplex PCR reads with MiXCR, one entry per CDR3 protein. Of roughly 570,000 distinct CDR3 sequences listed, 15% to 19% are singletons. Sequencing was done on a sample of blood. These receptors came from a woman aged 25 to 45 with Graves' hyperthyroidism.

This clonotype was seen more than once but under ten times. The chain links TRBV24-1 to TRBJ1-3; the D is unclear. With 6 bases removed from V and 7 bases from J, the gap between germline ends came to 6 bases. The CDR3 contains 11 residues. Germline V gives CDR1 KGHDR, CDR2 SFDVKD. The CDR3 coding sequence is TGTGCCACCAGTTTTGACAACACCATATATTTT. Translation gives CATSFDNTIYF.

The table lists this clonotype with a count of one. A read error is possible here, since a much larger clone lies one base away. The chain joins TRBV5-6 to TRBJ1-2; tentative D call: TRBD1 (6 bases). The CDR3 covers 15 residues. The germline CDR1 and CDR2 sequences are SGHDT and YYEEEE. The CDR3 DNA reads as TGTGCCAGCAGCTTGGGGGACAAAGCTAACTTTGGCTACACCTTC. Translation: CASSLGDKANFGYTF.

A few counts support this clonotype. The V gene is TRBV24-1, the J gene TRBJ2-1; the match to TRBD1 covers 8 bases. The V gene end was trimmed by 3 bases and the J gene end by 7 bases; junction bases not matched to a gene: 10. The CDR3 extends over 16 amino acids. CDR1 and CDR2 from the germline V gene are KGHDR and SFDVKD. This CDR3 is CATSDPATGGKNEQFF. The CDR3 bases are TGTGCCACCAGTGATCCGGCCACAGGGGGAAAGAATGAGCAGTTCTTC.

This clonotype showed up many times. The chain employs TRBV12-3 or TRBV12-4 and TRBJ1-2; the D is unclear. The germline V and J ends were trimmed by 8 bases and 0 bases, with 13 bases remaining between them. This CDR3 has 14 residues. The CDR3 protein is CASVPDFTNYGYTF. CDR3 nucleotide sequence: TGTGCCAGCGTACCAGATTTCACTAACTATGGCTACACCTTC.

This clonotype was seen many times. The chain has TRBV7-9 and TRBJ2-7; TRBD2 aligns across 12 bases. The CDR3 totals 15 residues. V shed 2 bases, J shed 3 bases, and the junction held 2 bases outside the gene matches. From germline, CDR1 is SEHNR and CDR2 FQNEAQ (reference sequence). CDR3 region: CASSLQTSGGYEQYF. The CDR3 DNA sequence: TGTGCCAGCAGCTTACAGACTAGCGGGGGCTACGAGCAGTACTTC.